The subject of this entry is one T cell receptor beta chain. The data originate from a study of T cell repertoires in cytomegalovirus infection. J gave up 6 bases and V 3 bases, and 3 bases lay outside the gene matches. This CDR3 is built from 16 residues. Germline V gene data show CDR1 as MRHNA and CDR2 as SNTAGT. Using its own MiXCR run on the reads, TCRdb lists one record per CDR3 protein. The repertoire holds approximately 630,000 distinct CDR3 sequences, with 20% to 25% as singletons. Sequencing input: CD8+ T cells from PBMCs. This rearrangement joins TRBV6-4 to TRBJ2-2, with TRBD2 identical over 14 bases. The TCR sequence derives from a human donor in good health (CMV status not recorded). Some clones in this sample may be carry-over from other donors' samples. In DNA form, the CDR3 reads TGTGCCAGCAGTGAGGGACTAGCGGGGGATGCCGGGGAGCTGTTTTTT. It translates to CASSEGLAGDAGELFF.